A selection of T cell receptor beta chains follows, all from one sample in a study of Ad26.COV2.S vaccination and SARS-CoV-2 variants. The repertoire was sequenced with immunoSEQ multiplex PCR; TCRdb's copy has only in-frame clones and lacks some. The sample has over 400,000 clones, roughly nine tenths seen once. This specimen was peripheral blood, taken in a trial of Ad26.COV2.S vaccine versus placebo. The source of these receptors is a person aged 18 to 59 who received the Ad26.COV2.S COVID-19 vaccine or a placebo. Both conserved end residues are trimmed from each CDR3. Expanded clones get a size class; other rows say once, few or many, or leave the size out.

J,V,size,CDR3
TRBJ2-5,TRBV28,.,ASVDQETQY
TRBJ1-2,TRBV7-3,.,ASSLSHGTGGEGYT
TRBJ2-5,TRBV11-3,.,ASSPTGQTQGETQY
TRBJ1-4,TRBV2,.,ASSWMGDGEKLF
TRBJ2-1,TRBV20-1,.,SASLNGWNEQF
TRBJ1-2,TRBV7-2,.,ASSPRGDRGYT
TRBJ1-4,TRBV6-5,.,ASSYSLGTGEKLF
TRBJ2-3,TRBV7-6,once,ASSTLRLDTQY
TRBJ1-1,TRBV7-8,once,ASSLRVGITEAF
TRBJ2-1,TRBV5-1,.,ASSLGAGQF
TRBJ1-2,TRBV2,.,ASSLQGTASGYT
TRBJ2-3,TRBV4-2,.,ASSQDRTARADTQY
TRBJ1-3,TRBV2,.,ASRTQGASGNTIY
TRBJ1-5,TRBV28,.,ASLQGTNQPQH
TRBJ2-3,TRBV20-1,.,SASFTDTQY
TRBJ2-3,TRBV5-1,.,ASKLSDTQY
TRBJ1-6,TRBV2,.,ASSENGLMTYNSPLH